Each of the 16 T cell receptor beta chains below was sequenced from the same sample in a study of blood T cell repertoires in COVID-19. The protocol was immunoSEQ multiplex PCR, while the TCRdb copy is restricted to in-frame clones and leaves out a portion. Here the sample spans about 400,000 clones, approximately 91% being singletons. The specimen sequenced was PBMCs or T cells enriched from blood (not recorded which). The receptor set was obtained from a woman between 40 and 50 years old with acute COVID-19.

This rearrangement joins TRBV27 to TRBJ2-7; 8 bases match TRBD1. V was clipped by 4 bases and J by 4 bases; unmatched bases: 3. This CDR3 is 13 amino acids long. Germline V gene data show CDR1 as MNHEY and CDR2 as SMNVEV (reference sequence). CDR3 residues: CASSSGTGYEQYF. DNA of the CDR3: TGTGCCAGCAGTTCCGGGACAGGTTACGAGCAGTACTTC.

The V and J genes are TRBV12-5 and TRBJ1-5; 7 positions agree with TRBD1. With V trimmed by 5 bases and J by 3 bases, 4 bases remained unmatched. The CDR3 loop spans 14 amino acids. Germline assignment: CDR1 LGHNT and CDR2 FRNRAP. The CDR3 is CASGTDRDNQPQHF. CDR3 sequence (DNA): TGTGCTAGTGGTACCGACAGGGACAATCAGCCCCAGCATTTT.

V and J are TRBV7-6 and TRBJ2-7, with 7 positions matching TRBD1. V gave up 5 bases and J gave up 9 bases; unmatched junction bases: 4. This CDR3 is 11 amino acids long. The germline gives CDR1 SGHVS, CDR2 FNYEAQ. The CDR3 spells CASSPGQMQYF. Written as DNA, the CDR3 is TGTGCCAGCAGCCCGGGACAGATGCAGTACTTC.

This chain's CDR3 is CASSLRHGTLQETQYF. Here the CDR3 DNA reads TGTGCCAGCAGCTTACGCCACGGGACACTCCAAGAGACCCAGTACTTC. The V gene is TRBV13, the J gene TRBJ2-5, with D maybe TRBD1 (6 bases). This CDR3 comprises 16 residues. The germline CDR1 and CDR2 sequences are PRHDT and FYEKMQ (reference sequence). V dropped 2 bases and J dropped 1 base, with 14 bases sitting between them. The variable domain in full, with the rest retrieved from reference TRBV13 and TRBJ2-5, is AAGVIQSPRHLIKEKRETATLKCYPIPRHDTVYWYQQGPGQDPQFLISFYEKMQSDKGSIPDRFSAQQFSDYHSELNMSSLELGDSALYFCASSLRHGTLQETQYFGPGTRLLVL.

This chain's CDR3 is CASSLQGASDTQYF. The CDR3 coding sequence is TGTGCCAGCAGCTTACAGGGGGCGTCAGATACGCAGTATTTT. The V call is TRBV7-9, the J call TRBJ2-3; 8 bases map to TRBD1. The CDR3 runs to 14 residues. The V gene's germline CDR1 is SEHNR and CDR2 FQNEAQ (reference sequence). The junction had 2 bases not matched to a gene; V was cut back by 2 bases and J by 4 bases.

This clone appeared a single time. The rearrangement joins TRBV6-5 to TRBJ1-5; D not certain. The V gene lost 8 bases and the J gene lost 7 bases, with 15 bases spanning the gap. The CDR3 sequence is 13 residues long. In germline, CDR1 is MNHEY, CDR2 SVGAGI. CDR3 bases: TGTGCCAGCGGGGAGGTTCTGATACAGCCCCAGCATTTT. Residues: CASGEVLIQPQHF.

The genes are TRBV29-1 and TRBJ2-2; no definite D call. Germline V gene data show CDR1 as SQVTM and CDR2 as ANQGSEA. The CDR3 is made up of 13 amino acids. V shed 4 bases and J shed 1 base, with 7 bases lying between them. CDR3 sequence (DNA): TGCAGCGTTGTTGCAGGGAACACCGGGGAGCTGTTTTTT. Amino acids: CSVVAGNTGELFF.

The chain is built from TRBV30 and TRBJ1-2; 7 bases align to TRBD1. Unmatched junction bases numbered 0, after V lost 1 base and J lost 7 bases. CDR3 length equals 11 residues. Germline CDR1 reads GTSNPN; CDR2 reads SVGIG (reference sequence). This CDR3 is CAWSEGAGYTF. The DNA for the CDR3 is TGTGCCTGGAGTGAGGGGGCTGGCTACACCTTC.

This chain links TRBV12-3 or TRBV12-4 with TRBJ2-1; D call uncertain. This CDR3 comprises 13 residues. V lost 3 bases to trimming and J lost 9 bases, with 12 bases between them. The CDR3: CASSLNPTVEQFF. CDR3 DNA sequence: TGTGCCAGCAGTTTGAACCCCACGGTTGAGCAGTTCTTC.

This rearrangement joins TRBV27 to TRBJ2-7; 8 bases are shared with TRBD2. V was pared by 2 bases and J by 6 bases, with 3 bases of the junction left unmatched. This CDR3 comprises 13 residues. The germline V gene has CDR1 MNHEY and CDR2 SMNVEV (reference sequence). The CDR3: CASSLVLAAEQYF. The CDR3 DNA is TGTGCCAGCAGTTTAGTACTAGCGGCCGAGCAGTACTTC.

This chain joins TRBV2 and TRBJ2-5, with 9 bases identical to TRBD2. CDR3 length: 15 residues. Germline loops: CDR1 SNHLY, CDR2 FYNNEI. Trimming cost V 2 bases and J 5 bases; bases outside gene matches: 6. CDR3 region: CASSERSGGKETQYF. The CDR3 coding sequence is TGTGCCAGCAGTGAAAGGAGCGGGGGGAAGGAGACCCAGTACTTC.

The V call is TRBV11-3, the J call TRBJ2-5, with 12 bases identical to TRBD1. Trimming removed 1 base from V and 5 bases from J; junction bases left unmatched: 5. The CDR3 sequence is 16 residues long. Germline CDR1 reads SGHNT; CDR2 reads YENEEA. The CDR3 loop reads CASSLGDRGRDETQYF. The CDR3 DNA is TGTGCCAGCAGCTTAGGGGACAGGGGGCGGGACGAGACCCAGTACTTC. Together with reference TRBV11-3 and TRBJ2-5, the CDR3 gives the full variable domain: EAGVVQSPRYKIIEKKQPVAFWCNPISGHNTLYWYLQNLGQGPELLIRYENEEAVDDSQLPKDRFSAERLKGVDSTLKIQPAELGDSAVYLCASSLGDRGRDETQYFGPGTRLLVL.

CDR3 sequence reads: CASSIKGQPNTEAFF. The CDR3, as DNA: TGTGCCAGTAGTATAAAAGGACAGCCGAACACTGAAGCTTTCTTT. The rearrangement uses TRBV19 and TRBJ1-1, with D possibly TRBD1 on 6 matching bases. The CDR3 runs to 15 residues. V lost 2 bases and J lost 1, with 11 bases in between. Germline CDR1 reads LNHDA; CDR2 reads SQIVND (reference sequence).

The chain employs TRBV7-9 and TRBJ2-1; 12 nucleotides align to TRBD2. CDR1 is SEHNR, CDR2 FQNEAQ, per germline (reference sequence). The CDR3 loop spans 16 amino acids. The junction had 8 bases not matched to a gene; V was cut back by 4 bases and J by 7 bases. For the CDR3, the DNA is TGTGCCAGCAGCTGGGCTAGCGGGGGGGCCCTTAATGAGCAGTTCTTC. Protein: CASSWASGGALNEQFF.

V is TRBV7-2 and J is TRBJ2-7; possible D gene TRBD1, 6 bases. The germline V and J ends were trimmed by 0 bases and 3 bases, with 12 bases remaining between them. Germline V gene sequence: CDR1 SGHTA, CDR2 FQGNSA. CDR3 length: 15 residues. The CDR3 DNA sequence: TGTGCCAGCAGCTTAGCGTGGGGACAACTCTACGAGCAGTACTTC. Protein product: CASSLAWGQLYEQYF. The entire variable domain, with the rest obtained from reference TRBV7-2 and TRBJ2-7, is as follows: GAGVSQSPSNKVTEKGKDVELRCDPISGHTALYWYRQSLGQGLEFLIYFQGNSAPDKSGLPSDRFSAERTGGSVSTLTIQRTQQEDSAVYLCASSLAWGQLYEQYFGPGTRLTVT.

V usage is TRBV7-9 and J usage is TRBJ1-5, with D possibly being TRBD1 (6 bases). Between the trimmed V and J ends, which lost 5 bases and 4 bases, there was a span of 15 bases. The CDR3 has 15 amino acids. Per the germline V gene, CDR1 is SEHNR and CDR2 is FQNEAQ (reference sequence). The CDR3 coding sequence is TGTGCCAGCAGCCGGGAGGGGGTCCGAAATCAGCCCCAGCATTTT. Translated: CASSREGVRNQPQHF.